This T cell receptor (beta chain) was profiled in a study of cytomegalovirus exposure and HLA in healthy donors. The PCR used 60 Vbeta and 13 Jbeta primers. The protocol was immunoSEQ multiplex PCR, while the TCRdb copy is restricted to in-frame clones and leaves out a portion. The table records 100,000 to 150,000 clones, roughly three quarters of them present only once. Per germline, CDR1 SGHDT and CDR2 YYEEEE. Trimming stripped 4 bases from V and 3 bases from J, with 5 bases between. This CDR3 has 11 residues. This clone came up once. The TCR originated in a woman in her thirties in good health and CMV-seronegative. This sequence joins TRBV5-6 and TRBJ2-7; D gene uncertain. Sequenced sample: PBMCs. The CDR3 nucleotides are TGTGCCAGCAGCCAACTCTACGAGCAGTACTTC. Its protein is CASSQLYEQYF.